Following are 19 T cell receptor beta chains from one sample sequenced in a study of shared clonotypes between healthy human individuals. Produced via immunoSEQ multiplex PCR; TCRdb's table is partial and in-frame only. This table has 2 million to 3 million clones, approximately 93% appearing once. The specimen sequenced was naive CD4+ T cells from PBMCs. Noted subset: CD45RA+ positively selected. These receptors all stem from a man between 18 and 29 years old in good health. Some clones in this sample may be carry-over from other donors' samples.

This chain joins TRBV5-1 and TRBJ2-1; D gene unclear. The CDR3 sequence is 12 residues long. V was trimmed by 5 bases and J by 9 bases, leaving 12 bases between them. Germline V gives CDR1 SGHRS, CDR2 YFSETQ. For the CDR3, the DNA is TGCGCCAGCAGGGACCCTAGGCTTGAGCAGTTCTTC. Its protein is CASRDPRLEQFF.

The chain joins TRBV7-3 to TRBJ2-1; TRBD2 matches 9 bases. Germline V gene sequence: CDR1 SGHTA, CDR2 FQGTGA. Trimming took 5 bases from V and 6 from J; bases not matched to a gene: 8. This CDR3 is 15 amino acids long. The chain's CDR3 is CASSPSLAGFNEQFF. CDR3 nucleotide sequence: TGTGCCAGCAGCCCCTCCCTAGCGGGATTCAATGAGCAGTTCTTC.

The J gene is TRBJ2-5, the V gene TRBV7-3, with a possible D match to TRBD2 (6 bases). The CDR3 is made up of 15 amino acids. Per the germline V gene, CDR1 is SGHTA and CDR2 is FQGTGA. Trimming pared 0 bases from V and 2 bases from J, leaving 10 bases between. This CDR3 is CASSLTGGRQETQYF. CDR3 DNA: TGTGCCAGCAGCTTAACGGGGGGAAGACAAGAGACCCAGTACTTC.

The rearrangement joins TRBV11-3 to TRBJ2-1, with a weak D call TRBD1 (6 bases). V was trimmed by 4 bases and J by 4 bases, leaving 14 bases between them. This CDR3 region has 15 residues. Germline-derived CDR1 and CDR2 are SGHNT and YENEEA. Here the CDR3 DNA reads TGTGCCAGCAGCTCGTGGAGCGACAGGTACAATGAGCAGTTCTTC. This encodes CASSSWSDRYNEQFF.

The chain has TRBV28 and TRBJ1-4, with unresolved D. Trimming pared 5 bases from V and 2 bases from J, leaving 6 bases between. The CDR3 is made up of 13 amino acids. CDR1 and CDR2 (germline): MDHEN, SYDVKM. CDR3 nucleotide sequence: TGTGCCAGCAGTACCTCGACTAATGAAAAACTGTTTTTT. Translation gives CASSTSTNEKLFF.

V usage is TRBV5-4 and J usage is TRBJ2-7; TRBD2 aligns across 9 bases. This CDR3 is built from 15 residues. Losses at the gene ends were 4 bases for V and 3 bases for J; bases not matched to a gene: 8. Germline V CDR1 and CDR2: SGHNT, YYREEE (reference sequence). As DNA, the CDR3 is TGTGCCAGCAGCCCTTATAGCGGGAGCAACTACGAGCAGTACTTC. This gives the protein CASSPYSGSNYEQYF.

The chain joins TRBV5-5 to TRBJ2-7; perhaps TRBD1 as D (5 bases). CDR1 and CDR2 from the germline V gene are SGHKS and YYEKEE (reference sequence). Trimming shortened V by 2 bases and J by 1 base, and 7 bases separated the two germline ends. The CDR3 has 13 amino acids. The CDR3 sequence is CASSFQGSYEQYF. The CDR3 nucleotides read TGTGCCAGCAGCTTTCAGGGTTCCTACGAGCAGTACTTC.

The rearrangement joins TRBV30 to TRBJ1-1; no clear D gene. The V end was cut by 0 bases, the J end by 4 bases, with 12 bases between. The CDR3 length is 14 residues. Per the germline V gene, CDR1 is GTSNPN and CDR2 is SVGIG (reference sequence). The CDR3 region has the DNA TGTGCCTGGAGTGTACACATCGAGGGCACTGAAGCTTTCTTT. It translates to CAWSVHIEGTEAFF. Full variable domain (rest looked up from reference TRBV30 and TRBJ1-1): SQTIHQWPATLVQPVGSPLSLECTVEGTSNPNLYWYRQAAGRGLQLLFYSVGIGQISSEVPQNLSASRPQDRQFILSSKKLLLSDSGFYLCAWSVHIEGTEAFFGQGTRLTVV.

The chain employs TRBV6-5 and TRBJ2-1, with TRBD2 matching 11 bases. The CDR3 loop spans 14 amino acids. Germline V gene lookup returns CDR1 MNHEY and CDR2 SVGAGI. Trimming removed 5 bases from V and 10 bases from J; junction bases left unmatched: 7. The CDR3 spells CASSAYWTSGEQFF. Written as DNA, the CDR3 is TGTGCCAGCAGTGCCTATTGGACTAGCGGGGAGCAGTTCTTC.

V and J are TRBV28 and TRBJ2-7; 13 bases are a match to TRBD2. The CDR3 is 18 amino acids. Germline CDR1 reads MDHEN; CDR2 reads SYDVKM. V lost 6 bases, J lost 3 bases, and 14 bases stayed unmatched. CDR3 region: CASSPQGTSGKDSYEQYF. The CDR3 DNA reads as TGTGCCAGCAGCCCGCAGGGGACTAGCGGGAAGGATAGCTACGAGCAGTACTTC.

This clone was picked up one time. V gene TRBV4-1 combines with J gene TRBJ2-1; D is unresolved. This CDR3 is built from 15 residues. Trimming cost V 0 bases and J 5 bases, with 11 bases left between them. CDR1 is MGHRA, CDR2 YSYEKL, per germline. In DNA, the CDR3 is TGCGCCAGCAGCCAAGATGATAATTCCCACAATGAGCAGTTCTTC. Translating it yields CASSQDDNSHNEQFF.

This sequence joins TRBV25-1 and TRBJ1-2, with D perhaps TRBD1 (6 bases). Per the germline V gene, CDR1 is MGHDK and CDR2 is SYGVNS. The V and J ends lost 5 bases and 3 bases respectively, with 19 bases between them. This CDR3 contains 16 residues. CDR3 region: CASSPQGGGAYYGYTF. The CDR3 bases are TGTGCCAGCAGTCCTCAAGGGGGGGGCGCGTACTATGGCTACACCTTC.

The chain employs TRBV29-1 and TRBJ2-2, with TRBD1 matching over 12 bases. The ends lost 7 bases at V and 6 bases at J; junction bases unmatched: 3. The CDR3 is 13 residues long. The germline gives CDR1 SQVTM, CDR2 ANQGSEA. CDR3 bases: TGCAGCGCCGGGACAGGGGGCTCCGGGGAGCTGTTTTTT. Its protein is CSAGTGGSGELFF.

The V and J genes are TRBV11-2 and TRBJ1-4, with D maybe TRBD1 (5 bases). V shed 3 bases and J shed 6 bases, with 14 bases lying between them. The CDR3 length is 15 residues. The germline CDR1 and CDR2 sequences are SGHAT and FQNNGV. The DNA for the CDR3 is TGTGCCAGCAGCTTTTCCGGGGGGAGGGATGAAAAACTGTTTTTT. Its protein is CASSFSGGRDEKLFF.

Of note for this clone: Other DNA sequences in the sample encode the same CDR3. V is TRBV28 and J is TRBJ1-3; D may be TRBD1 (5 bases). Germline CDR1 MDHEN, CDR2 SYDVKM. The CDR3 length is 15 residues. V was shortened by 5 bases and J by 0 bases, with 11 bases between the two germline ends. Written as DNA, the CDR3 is TGTGCCAGCAGTCTCCGGGGGGGCTCTGGAAACACCATATATTTT. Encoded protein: CASSLRGGSGNTIYF.

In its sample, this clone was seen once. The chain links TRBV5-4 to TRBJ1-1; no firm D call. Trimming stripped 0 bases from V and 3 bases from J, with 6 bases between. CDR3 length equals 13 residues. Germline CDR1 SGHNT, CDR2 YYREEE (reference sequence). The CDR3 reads CASSLVSDTEAFF. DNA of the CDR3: TGTGCCAGCAGCTTGGTATCCGACACTGAAGCTTTCTTT.

CDR3 nucleotide sequence: TGTGCCAGCAGTGGGGACATCCCCTACGAGCAGTACTTC. The encoded protein is CASSGDIPYEQYF. The chain carries TRBV2 and TRBJ2-7; the D gene is possibly TRBD1 (6 bases). The CDR3 runs to 13 residues. Trimming pared 4 bases from V and 2 bases from J, leaving 9 bases between. CDR1 is SNHLY and CDR2 is FYNNEI in the germline V gene.

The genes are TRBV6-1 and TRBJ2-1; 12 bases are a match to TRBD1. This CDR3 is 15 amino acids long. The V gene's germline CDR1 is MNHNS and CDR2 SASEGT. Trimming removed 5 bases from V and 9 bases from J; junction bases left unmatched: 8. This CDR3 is CASSNTGTGGLEQFF. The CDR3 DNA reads TGTGCCAGCAGTAACACCGGGACAGGGGGCCTTGAGCAGTTCTTC.

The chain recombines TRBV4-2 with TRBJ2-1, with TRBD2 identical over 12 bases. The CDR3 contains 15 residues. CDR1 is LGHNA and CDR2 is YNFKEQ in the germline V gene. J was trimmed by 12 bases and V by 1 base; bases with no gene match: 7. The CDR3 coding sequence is TGTGCCAGCAGCCAAGTCGGGGCTAGCGGGAGGGGGCAGTTCTTC. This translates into CASSQVGASGRGQFF.